The 8 T cell receptor beta chains listed next were all sequenced from one sample in a study of T cell repertoires in cytomegalovirus infection. Each CDR3 protein gets one entry after TCRdb re-called the reads with MiXCR. The top ten clones hold around two fifths of a sample with over 95,000 distinct CDR3 sequences, over 30% of them seen once. These receptors lack a known antigen. The sequences come from CD8+ T cells from cultured PBMCs, collected from culture after CMV antigen stimulation. The receptors come from a human donor in good health (CMV status not recorded). Some clones in this sample may be carry-over from other donors' samples.

Here the CDR3 DNA reads TGTGCCAGCAGCCGTAACAGGGGAAGCGGCACTGAAGCTTTCTTT. It translates to CASSRNRGSGTEAFF. The V call is TRBV14, the J call TRBJ1-1; TRBD1 agrees at 7 bases. The length of the CDR3 is 15 residues. Per germline, CDR1 SGHDN and CDR2 FVKESK. After removal of 4 bases from V and 4 bases from J, the junction contained 9 bases not matched to a gene.

This clonotype has just a few counts. This chain joins TRBV7-2 and TRBJ2-7, with D uncertain. CDR3 length: 15 amino acids. Germline values: CDR1 SGHTA, CDR2 FQGNSA. Trimming stripped 5 bases from V and 0 bases from J, with 14 bases between. DNA for the CDR3: TGTGCCAGCAGCCCCAAGATGGAACGCTCCTACGAGCAGTACTTC. It translates to CASSPKMERSYEQYF.

This clonotype has just a few counts. This chain uses TRBV9 with TRBJ2-5, with 8 bases that match TRBD2. Germline values: CDR1 SGDLS, CDR2 YYNGEE. Trimming cost V 3 bases and J 1 base; bases outside gene matches: 8. This CDR3 is 16 amino acids long. The DNA of the CDR3 is TGTGCCAGCAGCGCTTATGGACTAGCCGTCCAAGAGACCCAGTACTTC. Encoded protein: CASSAYGLAVQETQYF.

This clonotype appeared a few times. This chain uses TRBV6-5 with TRBJ1-1, with D perhaps matching TRBD1 (5 bases). The CDR3 spans 14 residues. The V and J ends lost 6 bases and 9 bases respectively, with 20 bases between them. CDR1 and CDR2 (germline): MNHEY, SVGAGI. CDR3 amino acids: CASRPNTERGKAFF. DNA for the CDR3: TGTGCCAGCAGACCTAACACGGAACGGGGCAAAGCTTTCTTT.

This clonotype was counted at least ten times. The CDR3: CASSSQRGGLTDTQYF. CDR3 DNA sequence: TGTGCCAGCAGCTCTCAGCGGGGGGGCCTCACAGATACGCAGTATTTT. The chain links TRBV7-9 to TRBJ2-3; 10 bases match TRBD2. The CDR3 loop spans 16 amino acids. V dropped 4 bases and J dropped 2; count of bases not matched to a gene: 6. From germline, CDR1 is SEHNR and CDR2 FQNEAQ (reference sequence). The full variable domain, rest sourced from reference TRBV7-9 and TRBJ2-3, is DTGVSQNPRHKITKRGQNVTFRCDPISEHNRLYWYRQTLGQGPEFLTYFQNEAQLEKSRLLSDRFSAERPKGSFSTLEIQRTEQGDSAMYLCASSSQRGGLTDTQYFGPGTRLTVL.

This clonotype showed up many times. This rearrangement joins TRBV6-1 to TRBJ1-4; TRBD1 aligns across 7 bases. Germline loops: CDR1 MNHNS, CDR2 SASEGT. The J segment lost 11 bases and the V segment lost 5 bases, leaving 14 bases of the junction unmatched. The CDR3 loop spans 15 amino acids. The CDR3 coding sequence is TGTGCCAGCAGTTGGGACAGAGACTCTCTACGGAAACTGTTTTTT. Its protein product is CASSWDRDSLRKLFF.

This clonotype has just a few counts. The chain carries TRBV7-9 and TRBJ2-7; D assignment may be TRBD1 or TRBD2 (5 bases each). The CDR3 is 14 amino acids. Germline lookup yields CDR1 SEHNR and CDR2 FQNEAQ (reference sequence). V lost 4 bases and J lost 0, with 10 bases in between. The CDR3 loop reads CASSSRDGSYEQYF. CDR3 in DNA: TGTGCCAGCAGCTCTCGGGACGGCTCCTACGAGCAGTACTTC.

The rearrangement joins TRBV11-2 to TRBJ1-6; TRBD1 might be the D (6 bases). CDR3 size: 18 residues. Trimming removed 7 bases at V and 6 bases at J, with 25 bases between. Germline V CDR1 and CDR2: SGHAT, FQNNGV. This CDR3 reads CASTTSGLGGPGNSPLHF. The CDR3 DNA reads TGTGCCAGCACCACCTCGGGGTTAGGGGGACCCGGTAATTCACCCCTCCACTTT.